This T cell receptor beta chain was sequenced in a study of control samples from healthy donors and cancer patients. The table came from immunoSEQ multiplex PCR; TCRdb's copy has only in-frame clones and leaves some out. Of tens of thousands of clones listed, 75% to 90% are singletons. This receptor was identified in a man aged 50-59 years in good health. Sequencing used blood.

Here the CDR3 reads CAISDPIRIGTRNEQFF. The CDR3 DNA follows: TGTGCCATCAGTGACCCCATAAGAATTGGTACACGGAATGAGCAGTTCTTC. This sequence joins TRBV10-3 and TRBJ2-1, with D unclear. The CDR3 covers 17 residues. Germline assignment: CDR1 ENHRY and CDR2 SYGVKD. V lost 3 bases and J lost 7, with 22 bases in between.